Each of the 10 T cell receptor beta chains below was sequenced from the same sample in a study of PD-1 blockade in mismatch repair-deficient tumors. Their antigens are not known. Time point defined: roughly 11-day in vitro stimulation with candidate mutation-associated neoantigen peptide 1. The data were produced by immunoSEQ multiplex PCR, yet TCRdb's version contains in-frame clones alone and is incomplete. The sample yields around 9,600 clones, more than 85% seen once. This material consisted of cells cultured in vitro, taken from a patient treated with pembrolizumab. These receptors all come from an adult with mismatch repair-deficient cancer.

V and J are TRBV19 and TRBJ1-1; D call uncertain. The germline V gene encodes CDR1 LNHDA and CDR2 SQIVND (reference sequence). Trimming pared 8 bases from V and 1 base from J, leaving 11 bases between. The CDR3 is made up of 13 amino acids. As DNA, the CDR3 is TGTGCCAGTCGCACAGCGTCGAACACTGAAGCTTTCTTT. Translation gives CASRTASNTEAFF.

The count of this clone is one. The chain recombines TRBV18 with TRBJ1-1; TRBD1 matches 8 bases. CDR1 and CDR2 from the germline V gene are KGHSH and LQKENI. The CDR3 runs 14 residues. Trimming at V came to 1 base and at J to 7 bases, leaving 5 bases not matched to a gene. The CDR3 protein is CASSPQQGGFEAFF. Here the CDR3 DNA reads TGTGCCAGCTCACCACAACAGGGGGGGTTTGAAGCTTTCTTT.

This chain links TRBV28 with TRBJ2-2, with D unresolved. Germline lookup yields CDR1 MDHEN and CDR2 SYDVKM. This CDR3 contains 12 residues. The V and J ends lost 3 bases and 6 bases respectively, with 5 bases between them. This CDR3 is CASSFAPGELFF. For the CDR3, the DNA is TGTGCCAGCAGTTTCGCTCCCGGGGAGCTGTTTTTT.

CDR3 DNA: TGTGCCAGCAGATTCGACGGGATGTACGAAGGGGGCGAGCAGTACTTC. It is translated as CASRFDGMYEGGEQYF. V gene TRBV11-3 combines with J gene TRBJ2-7, with D perhaps TRBD1 (6 bases). In germline, CDR1 is SGHNT, CDR2 YENEEA. The CDR3 consists of 16 residues. Trimming took off 6 bases at V and 6 bases at J, with 24 bases between the two ends.

The chain links TRBV2 to TRBJ1-5; the match to TRBD1 covers 8 bases. Germline trimming cut 8 bases from V and 7 bases from J; bases unmatched to any gene: 4. The CDR3 extends over 12 amino acids. Germline lookup yields CDR1 SNHLY and CDR2 FYNNEI. Here the CDR3 DNA reads TGTGCCAGCCAGGGGGCTGGACAGCCCCAGCATTTT. Its protein is CASQGAGQPQHF. Variable domain in full (rest from reference TRBV2 and TRBJ1-5): EPEVTQTPSHQVTQMGQEVILRCVPISNHLYFYWYRQILGQKVEFLVSFYNNEISEKSEIFDDQFSVERPDGSNFTLKIRSTKLEDSAMYFCASQGAGQPQHFGDGTRLSIL.

The chain combines TRBV5-6 with TRBJ2-1, with a possible D match to TRBD2 (6 bases). Germline-derived CDR1 and CDR2 are SGHDT and YYEEEE. There are 14 residues in the CDR3. V shed 2 bases and J shed 9 bases, with 15 bases lying between them. This CDR3 is CASSLGSGPFEQFF. The DNA of the CDR3 is TGTGCCAGCAGCTTAGGTAGCGGCCCTTTTGAGCAGTTCTTC.

V is TRBV6-5 and J is TRBJ2-1, with 8 bases identical to TRBD2. The CDR3 sequence is 16 residues long. V was pared by 4 bases and J by 0 bases, with 5 bases of the junction left unmatched. Germline V gene lookup returns CDR1 MNHEY and CDR2 SVGAGI. The CDR3 loop reads CASSSTSVLSYNEQFF. The CDR3 DNA is TGTGCCAGCAGTTCGACTAGCGTCCTCTCCTACAATGAGCAGTTCTTC.

The rearrangement joins TRBV30 to TRBJ1-5, with 8 bases fitting TRBD1. V lost 2 bases to trimming and J lost 11 bases; unmatched junction nucleotides: 11. CDR1 GTSNPN and CDR2 SVGIG come from the germline V gene (reference sequence). The CDR3 runs 14 residues. In nucleotides, the CDR3 is TGTGCCTGGAGTAAGACAGGGGAAGGTTGGGCCCAGCATTTT. This codes for CAWSKTGEGWAQHF.

V is TRBV28 and J is TRBJ2-7, with TRBD2 matching 8 bases. V was clipped by 1 base and J by 2 bases; unmatched bases: 4. The germline V gene has CDR1 MDHEN and CDR2 SYDVKM. The CDR3 consists of 15 residues. In DNA form, the CDR3 reads TGTGCCAGCAGTTTATTCGGCGGGAGGACCTACGAGCAGTACTTC. It specifies CASSLFGGRTYEQYF.

The gene calls are TRBV27 and TRBJ2-7, with 10 bases that match TRBD2. Germline CDR1 MNHEY, CDR2 SMNVEV (reference sequence). The CDR3 covers 14 residues. J was trimmed by 0 bases and V by 7 bases; bases with no gene match: 3. CDR3: CASNSGRSSYEQYF. In DNA, the CDR3 is TGTGCCAGCAATAGCGGGAGGAGCTCCTACGAGCAGTACTTC.